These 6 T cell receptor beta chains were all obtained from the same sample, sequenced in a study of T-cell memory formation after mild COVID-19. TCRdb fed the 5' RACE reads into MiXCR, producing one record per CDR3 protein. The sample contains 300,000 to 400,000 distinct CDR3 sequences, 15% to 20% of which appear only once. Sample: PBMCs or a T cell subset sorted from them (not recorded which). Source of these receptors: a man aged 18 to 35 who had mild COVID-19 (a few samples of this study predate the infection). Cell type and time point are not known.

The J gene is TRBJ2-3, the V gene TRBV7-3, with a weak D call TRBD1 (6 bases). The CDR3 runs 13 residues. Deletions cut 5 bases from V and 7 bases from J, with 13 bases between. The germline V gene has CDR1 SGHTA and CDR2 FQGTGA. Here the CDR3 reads CASSAQQGNTQYF. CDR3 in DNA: TGTGCCAGCAGCGCACAACAGGGAAATACGCAGTATTTT. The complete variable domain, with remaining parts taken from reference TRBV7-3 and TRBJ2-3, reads GAGVSQTPSNKVTEKGKYVELRCDPISGHTALYWYRQSLGQGPEFLIYFQGTGAADDSGLPNDRFFAVRPEGSVSTLKIQRTERGDSAVYLCASSAQQGNTQYFGPGTRLTVL.

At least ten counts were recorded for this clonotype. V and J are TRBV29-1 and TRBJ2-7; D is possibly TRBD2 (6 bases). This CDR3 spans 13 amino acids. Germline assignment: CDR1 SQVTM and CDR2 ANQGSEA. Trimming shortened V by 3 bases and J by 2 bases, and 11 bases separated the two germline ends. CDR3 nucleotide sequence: TGCAGCGTTGACGGGCGGGGTCCCTACGAGCAGTACTTC. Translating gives CSVDGRGPYEQYF.

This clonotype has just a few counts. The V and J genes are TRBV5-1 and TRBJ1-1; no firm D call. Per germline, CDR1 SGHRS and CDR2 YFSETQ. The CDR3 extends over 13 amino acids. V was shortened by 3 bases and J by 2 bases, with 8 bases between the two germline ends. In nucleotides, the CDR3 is TGCGCCAGCAGCTACGGATCCAACACTGAAGCTTTCTTT. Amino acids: CASSYGSNTEAFF.

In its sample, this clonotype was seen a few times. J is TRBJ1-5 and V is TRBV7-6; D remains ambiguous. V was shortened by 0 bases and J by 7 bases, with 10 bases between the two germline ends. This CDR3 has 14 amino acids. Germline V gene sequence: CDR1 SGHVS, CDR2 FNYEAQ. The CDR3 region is CASSLAGNSQPQHF. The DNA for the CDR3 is TGTGCCAGCAGCTTAGCGGGAAATAGCCAGCCCCAGCATTTT.

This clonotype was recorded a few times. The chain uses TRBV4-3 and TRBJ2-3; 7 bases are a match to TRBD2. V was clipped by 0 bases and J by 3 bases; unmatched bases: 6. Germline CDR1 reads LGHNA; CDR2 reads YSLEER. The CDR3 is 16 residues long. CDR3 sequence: CASSQEVGEGTDTQYF. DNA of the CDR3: TGCGCCAGCAGCCAAGAGGTCGGGGAGGGGACAGATACGCAGTATTTT.

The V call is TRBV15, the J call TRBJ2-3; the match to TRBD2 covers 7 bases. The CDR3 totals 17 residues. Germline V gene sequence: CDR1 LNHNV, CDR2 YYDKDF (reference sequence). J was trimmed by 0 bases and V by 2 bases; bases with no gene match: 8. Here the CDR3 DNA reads TGTGCCACCAGCAGATACCCCGGGGGGACTAGCACAGATACGCAGTATTTT. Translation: CATSRYPGGTSTDTQYF.